What follows describes a single TCR beta chain. Per the original data handling: Reference gene primer amplification in the assay estimated nucleated cell counts. Sequencing was performed with immunoSEQ multiplex PCR; in TCRdb, only in-frame clones are kept and a portion is missing. That table supplies the V and J calls and clone size; D and trimming were determined from the DNA. In the table there are about 250,000 clones, 80% to 90% of which are singletons. This sample was included in a study of blood T cell repertoires in COVID-19. About the study: The United States, Italy and Spain provided the acute and convalescent COVID-19 samples.

The V and J ends lost 4 bases and 6 bases respectively, with 13 bases between them. The CDR3 extends over 13 amino acids. The chain joins TRBV5-3 to TRBJ1-1, with D tentatively TRBD1 (5 bases). TRBV5-3 is an ORF; its function is uncertain. The receptor comes from a man older than 75 with acute or convalescent COVID-19. Sequencing was performed on peripheral blood. The CDR3 nucleotides read TGTGCCAGAAGCGTTGTGTTAGGGGCTGAAGCTTTCTTT. Translated, it gives CARSVVLGAEAFF.